The entry below gives a single TCR beta chain sequence along with its context. The protocol was immunoSEQ multiplex PCR, while the TCRdb copy is restricted to in-frame clones and leaves out a portion. The sample lists 1.4 million to 1.5 million clones; roughly 97% were seen once. Unmatched junction bases numbered 7, after V lost 5 bases and J lost 2 bases. This CDR3 comprises 17 residues. The germline V gene encodes CDR1 SGHAT and CDR2 FQNNGV. This entry belongs to a study of shared clonotypes between healthy human individuals. The clonotype was recovered from a man under 40 in good health. The chain has TRBV11-2 and TRBJ2-3; TRBD2 aligns across 13 bases. Sequenced input: naive CD4+ T cells sorted from blood. Documented subset: CD45RA+ positively selected. CDR3 sequence (DNA): TGTGCCAGCAGCATAGGGGGGACTAGCGGGACCACAGATACGCAGTATTTT. It yields the protein CASSIGGTSGTTDTQYF.